Listed below are T cell receptor beta chains from one sample, sequenced in a study of blood T cell repertoires in COVID-19. The protocol was immunoSEQ multiplex PCR, while the TCRdb copy is restricted to in-frame clones and leaves out a portion. The data hold around 260,000 clones, with 87% observed a single time. Sequenced material: peripheral blood. The receptors originated from a woman aged 40-49 years who had recovered from COVID-19. CDR3s include the opening cysteine and the closing phenylalanine or tryptophan. The D gene is left open where the match is weak. The size field is filled for only some rows; it gives once, few, many or a size class.

>.|TRBJ2-7|.|TRBV6-1
TGTGCCAGCAGTGATAGTGGGACACCGCCTATAAAGCAGTACTTC
CASSDSGTPPIKQYF
>.|TRBJ2-7|.|TRBV6-2/TRBV6-3
TGTGCCAGCACCCCTGCGGGGTTATCCTACGAGCAGTACTTC
CASTPAGLSYEQYF
>TRBD2|TRBJ2-3|.|TRBV5-1
TGCGCCAGCAGCTCACGACTAGCGGACCGCACAGATACGCAGTATTTT
CASSSRLADRTDTQYF
>TRBD1|TRBJ1-2|.|TRBV29-1
TGCAGCGTCCACCGGGGACAGGGAGGCTATGGCTACACCTTC
CSVHRGQGGYGYTF
>TRBD1|TRBJ1-5|once|TRBV4-3
TGCGCCAGCAGCCAAGCTACAGGGGTGGGTCAGCCCCAGCATTTT
CASSQATGVGQPQHF
>TRBD2|TRBJ2-3|.|TRBV30
TGTGCCGGCTATTCCGGGACTAGCGGGGGGCGGAGCACAGATACGCAGTATTTT
CAGYSGTSGGRSTDTQYF
>.|TRBJ2-7|.|TRBV5-4
TGTGCCAGCAGCTTCGGGGGACGGTCCTACGAGCAGTACTTC
CASSFGGRSYEQYF
>.|TRBJ1-5|.|TRBV27
TGTGCCAGCAGTTTACTGCCAGGAAATCAGCCCCAGCATTTT
CASSLLPGNQPQHF
>TRBD2|TRBJ2-3|.|TRBV5-5
TGTGCCAGCAGCTTGGTTCTAGCGGGCTACACAGATACGCAGTATTTT
CASSLVLAGYTDTQYF
>.|TRBJ1-1|.|TRBV6-5
TGTGCCAGCAGTTTTACAGTGAACACTGAAGCTTTCTTT
CASSFTVNTEAFF